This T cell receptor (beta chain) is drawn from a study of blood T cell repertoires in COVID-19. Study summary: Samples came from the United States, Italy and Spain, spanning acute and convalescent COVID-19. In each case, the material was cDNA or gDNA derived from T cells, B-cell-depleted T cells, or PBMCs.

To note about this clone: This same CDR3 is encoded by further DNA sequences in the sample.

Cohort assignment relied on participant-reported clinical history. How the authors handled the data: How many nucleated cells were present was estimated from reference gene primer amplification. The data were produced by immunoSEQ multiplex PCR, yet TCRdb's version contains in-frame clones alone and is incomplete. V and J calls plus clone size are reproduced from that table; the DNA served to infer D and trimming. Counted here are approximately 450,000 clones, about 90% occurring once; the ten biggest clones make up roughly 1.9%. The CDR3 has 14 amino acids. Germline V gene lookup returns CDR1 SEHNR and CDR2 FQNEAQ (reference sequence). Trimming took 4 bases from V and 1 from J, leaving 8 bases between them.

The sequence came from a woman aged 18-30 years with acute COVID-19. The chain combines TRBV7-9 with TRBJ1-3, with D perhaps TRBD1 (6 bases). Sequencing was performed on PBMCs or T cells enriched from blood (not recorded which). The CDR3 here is CASSSQGSGNTIYF. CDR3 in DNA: TGTGCCAGCAGCTCACAGGGTTCTGGAAACACCATATATTTT.